Included here is one T cell receptor (beta chain) sequence, with context. What it binds is unknown. These data come from a study of T cell responses to AZD1222 COVID-19 vaccine. Overall study results and limits: Repertoires were obtained solely post-peak T cell response. Within unmutated variant regions lay the reported targets of nearly half of spike-specific TCRs.

The CDR3 is made up of 15 amino acids. CDR1 is MNHEY and CDR2 is SVGEGT in the germline V gene. The junction had 6 bases not matched to a gene; V was cut back by 2 bases and J by 10 bases. The data were produced by immunoSEQ multiplex PCR, yet TCRdb's version contains in-frame clones alone and is incomplete. The sample yields over 200,000 clones, roughly 94% seen once. The starting material was peripheral blood, obtained 28 days after the second dose of the MenACWY control vaccine. The TCR comes from an adult who received the MenACWY meningococcal vaccine as a control. This chain links TRBV6-2 or TRBV6-3 with TRBJ1-6; 9 nucleotides align to TRBD1. CDR3 in amino acids: CASSYPGQGVSPLHF. The DNA of the CDR3 is TGTGCCAGCAGTTACCCGGGACAGGGTGTATCACCCCTCCACTTT.